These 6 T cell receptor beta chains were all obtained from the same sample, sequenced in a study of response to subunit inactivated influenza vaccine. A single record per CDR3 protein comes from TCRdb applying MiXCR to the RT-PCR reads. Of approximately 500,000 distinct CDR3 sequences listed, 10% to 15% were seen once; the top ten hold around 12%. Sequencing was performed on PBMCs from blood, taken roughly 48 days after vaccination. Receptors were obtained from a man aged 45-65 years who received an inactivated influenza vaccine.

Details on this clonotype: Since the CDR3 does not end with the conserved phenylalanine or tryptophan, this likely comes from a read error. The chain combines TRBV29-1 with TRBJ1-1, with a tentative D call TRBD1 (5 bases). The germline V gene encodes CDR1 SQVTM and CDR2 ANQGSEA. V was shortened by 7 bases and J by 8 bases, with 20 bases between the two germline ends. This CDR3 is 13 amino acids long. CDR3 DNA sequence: TGCAGCGCCGGTCGGGACCTCAACGTGGAAGCTTTCTCT. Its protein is CSAGRDLNVEAFS.

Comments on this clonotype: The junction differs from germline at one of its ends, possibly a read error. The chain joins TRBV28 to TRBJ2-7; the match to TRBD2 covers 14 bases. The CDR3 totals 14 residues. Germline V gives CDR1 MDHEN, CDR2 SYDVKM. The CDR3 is CASSLWRTSGRSDF. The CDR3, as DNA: TGTGCCAGCAGTTTATGGCGGACTAGCGGGAGGAGTGACTTC. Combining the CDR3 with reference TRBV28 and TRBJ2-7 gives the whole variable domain DVKVTQSSRYLVKRTGEKVFLECVQDMDHENMFWYRQDPGLGLRLIYFSYDVKMKEKGDIPEGYSVSREKKERFSLILESASTNQTSMYLCASSLWRTSGRSDFGPGTRLTVT.

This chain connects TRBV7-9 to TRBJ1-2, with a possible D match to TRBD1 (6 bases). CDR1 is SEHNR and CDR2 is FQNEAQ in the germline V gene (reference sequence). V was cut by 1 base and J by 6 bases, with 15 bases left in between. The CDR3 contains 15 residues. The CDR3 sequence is CASSLVEGHANGYTF. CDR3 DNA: TGTGCCAGCAGCTTAGTCGAGGGACACGCCAATGGCTACACCTTC.

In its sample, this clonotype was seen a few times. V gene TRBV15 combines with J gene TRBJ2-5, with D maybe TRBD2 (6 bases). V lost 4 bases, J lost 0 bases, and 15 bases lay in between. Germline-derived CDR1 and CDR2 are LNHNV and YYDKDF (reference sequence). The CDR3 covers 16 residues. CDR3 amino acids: CATSTGHSGDQETQYF. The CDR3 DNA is TGTGCCACCAGCACCGGACACTCGGGGGACCAAGAGACCCAGTACTTC.

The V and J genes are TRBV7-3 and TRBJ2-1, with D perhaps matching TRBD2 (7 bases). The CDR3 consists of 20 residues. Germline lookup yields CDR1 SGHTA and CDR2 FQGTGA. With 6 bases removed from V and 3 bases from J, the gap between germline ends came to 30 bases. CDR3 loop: CASRRRREPEKKGGYNEQFF. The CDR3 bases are TGTGCCAGCAGGCGCCGGCGGGAGCCCGAGAAGAAAGGGGGCTACAATGAGCAGTTCTTC.

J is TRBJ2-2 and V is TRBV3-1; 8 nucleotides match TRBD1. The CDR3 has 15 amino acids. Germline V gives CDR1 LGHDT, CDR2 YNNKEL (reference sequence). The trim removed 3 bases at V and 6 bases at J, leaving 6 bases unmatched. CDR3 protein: CASSHTWTGSGELFF. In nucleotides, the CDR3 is TGTGCCAGCAGCCATACCTGGACAGGGTCCGGGGAGCTGTTTTTT.